A single count supports the clone carrying this TCR beta chain. TCRdb's copy holds only in-frame clones and misses some; the assay was immunoSEQ multiplex PCR. The sample yields about 330,000 clones, about nine tenths seen once. The data belong to a study of cytomegalovirus exposure and HLA in healthy donors. The CDR3 covers 15 residues. V lost 4 bases, J lost 4 bases, and 14 bases lay in between. Per germline, CDR1 MNHEY and CDR2 SMNVEV (reference sequence). The chain combines TRBV27 with TRBJ1-5; perhaps TRBD1 as D (5 bases). This clonotype was sampled from a woman between 18 and 30 years old in good health and CMV-seronegative. The sample consisted of PBMCs. DNA for the CDR3: TGTGCCAGCAGTTCCACAGGTATTTGGAATCAGCCCCAGCATTTT. Translating it yields CASSSTGIWNQPQHF.